This T cell receptor beta chain is from a study of blood T cells in healthy people across ages (dated by TCRdb to about 2015). Concerning the study at large: Template switching captured roughly one uniquely barcoded TCR beta cDNA molecule per two T cells in model experiments. The donors were split into four age groups: young (average around 15 years), middle-aged (more than 35), aged (roughly 68) and long-lived (over 75). To avoid experimental bias, donors of different ages were randomly spread across the sequencing lanes. The study measured age-related changes in TCR beta repertoire diversity using deep sequencing normalized with unique cDNA molecular identifiers. The study analyzed two additional independent replicas of 1 million unique cDNA reads from the same blood draw for two donors, one aged 18 to 29 and one aged 80 or older. The full study reports these points: Compared with the aged group, the long-lived group had more naive CD4+ T cells, fewer expanded clones and increased TCR diversity, a pattern suggesting age selection. As age increased, observed TCR beta diversity per million T cells dropped in a roughly linear way, and a significant reduction was already evident by age 40. A strong correlation was found between observed TCR beta diversity and the percentage of naive T cells measured by flow cytometry. Since profiling was done on bulk unsorted PBMCs, naive and antigen-experienced compartments could not be conclusively compared. Donor CMV infection status was unknown, potentially confounding age-related changes in expanded clonotypes. Estimates of total diversity based on one million sequenced T cells were considered lower bounds and underestimates.

Donors were under 40 systemically healthy Caucasian individuals from Russia aged 6 to 90 years. Approximately 10 milliliters of peripheral blood were collected from each donor into EDTA-treated Vacutainer tubes. Ficoll-Paque density-gradient centrifugation was used to isolate PBMCs, with at least 6 million obtained per sample. Total RNA was extracted from PBMCs with Trizol reagent, with at least 6 micrograms obtained per sample. For every donor, an aliquot of PBMCs went through flow cytometry to measure the percentages of naive CD45RAhigh/CD27high T cells. This clonotype turned up a few times. Its antigen target is currently unknown. No base quality information exists; no much larger clone differs at one position. The library relied on 5' RACE. Reads for this sample came from an Illumina HiSeq 2500. The second PCR ran for about 6 to 12 cycles and used a J-beta primer mix along with a sample-barcoded 5' primer. A unique molecular identifier was introduced onto each TCR beta cDNA molecule by a template-switch 5' adaptor carrying 12 random nucleotides. Each sample yielded at least 2.5 million CDR3-containing paired-end reads. First-strand cDNA was synthesized from all RNA with the Mint cDNA synthesis kit, primed by a TRBC-specific oligonucleotide. Following uracil-DNA glycosylase treatment, all cDNA underwent a first 18-cycle PCR with the universal primers M1SS and BC2_uni_R. As for the original processing: Each sample was normalized by randomly selecting 1 million high-quality reads, each carrying a distinct molecular identifier. Instead of being binned into consensus sequences, reads that shared molecular identifiers were thrown out. MiTCR, with a Q25 quality threshold and the strictest error-elimination algorithm, was used for CDR3 identification, clonotype clustering and error correction. Lower-bound total TCR beta diversity was estimated with a nonparametric unseen species model using Euler transformation. In TCRdb, the public reads were trimmed at Q25 with fastp and aligned with MiXCR, with productive beta chains retained. Rows are combined by CDR3 protein, so each entry shows the most common genes and DNA. The V and J calls were not made by the authors but by TCRdb's processing. Here the sample has approximately 830,000 distinct CDR3 sequences; around two thirds occur a single time. Around a quarter of the sample goes to the ten largest clones.

Relative to germline, V is missing 3 bases and J is missing 0 bases, with 2 bases of the junction outside any gene match. Sequences DFQATT (CDR1) and SNEGSKA (CDR2) are obtained from the germline V gene (reference sequence). From the cysteine up to the phenylalanine, the CDR3 has a length of 14 residues. The retained sequence is limited to the CDR3, 42 bases, with the frame set at the first base. In this chain, TRBV20-1 is recombined with TRBJ2-1; 7 bases in between match TRBD1. This clonotype was sampled from a man under 40 in good health. Input material: blood. The CDR3 reads as follows: CSASRDSSYNEQFF. At the DNA level, the sequence is TGCAGTGCTAGCCGGGACAGCTCCTACAATGAGCAGTTCTTC.